This entry lists 5 T cell receptor beta chains sequenced from one sample in a study of blood T cells in healthy people across ages. The use of a sample-barcoded 5' primer and a J-beta primer mix characterized a second PCR of roughly 6 to 11 cycles. TCRdb re-analysed the 5' RACE reads in MiXCR, keeping a single row per CDR3 protein. This table holds about 1,500,000 distinct CDR3 sequences, approximately 30% found once. The sequencing input was blood. These receptors were taken from a woman aged 30 to 39 in good health.

The chain combines TRBV15 with TRBJ1-5, with D perhaps TRBD1 (6 bases). Germline CDR1 reads LNHNV; CDR2 reads YYDKDF (reference sequence). The CDR3 spans 15 residues. Between the trimmed V and J ends, which lost 6 bases and 11 bases, there was a span of 23 bases. The DNA for the CDR3 is TGTGCCACCAGATCGTCGGACAGCCCCGTCGCGGCCCAGCATTTT. Translated: CATRSSDSPVAAQHF.

A word on this clonotype: This sequence may be a read error, since a much larger clone differs from it by one base. This chain joins TRBV5-6 and TRBJ2-5, with TRBD2 identical over 7 bases. CDR1 SGHDT and CDR2 YYEEEE come from the germline V gene. The CDR3 extends over 14 amino acids. The trim removed 3 bases at V and 1 base at J, leaving 3 bases unmatched. This CDR3 is CASSWEGLQETQYF. For the CDR3, the DNA is TGTGCCAGCAGCTGGGAGGGCCTCCAAGAGACCCAGTACTTC. The variable domain in full, completed from reference TRBV5-6 and TRBJ2-5, reads DAGVTQSPTHLIKTRGQQVTLRCSPKSGHDTVSWYQQALGQGPQFIFQYYEEEERQRGNFPDRFSGHQFPNYSSELNVNALLLGDSALYLCASSWEGLQETQYFGPGTRLLVL.

This clonotype was recorded a few times. V is TRBV20-1 and J is TRBJ2-1; maybe TRBD2 (5 bases). The CDR3 contains 15 residues. V was pared by 1 base and J by 4 bases, with 14 bases between. The V gene's germline CDR1 is DFQATT and CDR2 SNEGSKA (reference sequence). The CDR3 region has the DNA TGCAGTGCTAGAGTAAGGGAGTCGAGGTACAATGAGCAGTTCTTC. Protein: CSARVRESRYNEQFF.

In this sample, this clonotype turned up many times. This chain links TRBV7-2 with TRBJ2-1; D is unclear. The length of the CDR3 is 14 residues. Germline CDR1 is SGHTA and CDR2 is FQGNSA. V was shortened by 1 base and J by 10 bases, with 14 bases between the two germline ends. The CDR3 protein is CASSLVAALGEQFF. CDR3 nucleotides: TGTGCCAGCAGCTTAGTGGCCGCCCTGGGGGAGCAGTTCTTC.

The chain recombines TRBV9 with TRBJ2-2, with a possible D match to TRBD1 (7 bases). Trimming stripped 4 bases from V and 2 bases from J, with 15 bases between. CDR1 SGDLS and CDR2 YYNGEE come from the germline V gene. This CDR3 comprises 16 residues. The CDR3 DNA follows: TGTGCCAGCAGCCCAGGGGGGCAGACTAACACCGGGGAGCTGTTTTTT. As protein: CASSPGGQTNTGELFF.